A selection of T cell receptor beta chains follows, all from one sample in a study of blood T cell repertoires in COVID-19. Using immunoSEQ multiplex PCR, the repertoire was profiled, and TCRdb retains in-frame clones only, with some absent. The sample shows fewer than 350,000 clones, approximately 88% of them seen only once. Sequencing was carried out using peripheral blood. The receptors were sampled from a woman in her thirties with COVID-19, enrolled during active disease. Both conserved end residues are part of each CDR3. The D gene is left open where the match is weak. The size entry is marked missing in some rows and otherwise reads once, few, many or a size class.

j_gene,abundance,d_gene,v_gene,CDR3aa,CDR3nt
TRBJ1-2,-,-,TRBV5-4,CASSSSRGATYGYTF,TGTGCCAGCAGCTCCTCTCGGGGGGCTACCTATGGCTACACCTTC
TRBJ1-2,-,TRBD1,TRBV10-3,CASTGFGGYTF,TGTGCCTCGACAGGGTTCGGTGGCTACACCTTC
TRBJ2-7,few,-,TRBV5-4,CASSPGGGRIEQYF,TGTGCCAGCAGCCCGGGGGGCGGGCGTATCGAGCAGTACTTC
TRBJ1-2,-,-,TRBV7-2,CASSRAPGHNYGYTF,TGTGCCAGCAGCCGTGCCCCGGGACACAACTATGGCTACACCTTC
TRBJ1-5,once,TRBD1,TRBV19,CASKAGQVHQPQHF,TGTGCCAGTAAGGCGGGACAGGTTCATCAGCCCCAGCATTTT
TRBJ2-5,-,-,TRBV5-1,CASSSTGKETQYF,TGCGCCAGCAGCTCGACAGGCAAAGAGACCCAGTACTTC
TRBJ2-3,-,TRBD2,TRBV3-1/TRBV3-2,CASSPNVAGAGDTQYF,TGTGCCAGCAGCCCCAATGTAGCGGGGGCAGGGGATACGCAGTATTTT
TRBJ1-4,-,-,TRBV4-2,CASSHRGGLFF,TGTGCCAGCAGCCACCGGGGAGGACTGTTTTTT
TRBJ1-4,-,-,TRBV19,CASSPSPWTGIREKLFF,TGTGCCAGTAGTCCCTCACCCTGGACGGGGATTCGTGAAAAACTGTTTTTT
TRBJ1-3,-,-,TRBV11-1,CASRADRHSGNTIYF,TGTGCCAGCAGGGCCGACAGACACTCTGGAAACACCATATATTTT
TRBJ1-6,-,-,TRBV7-9,CASRYGSGSPLHF,TGTGCCAGCAGATATGGCAGCGGTAGCCCGCTCCACTTT
TRBJ1-5,-,-,TRBV7-2,CASSPSYSNQPQHF,TGTGCCAGCAGCCCCAGTTATAGCAATCAGCCCCAGCATTTT
TRBJ1-1,-,TRBD1,TRBV4-1,CASSHDRDTEAFF,TGCGCCAGCAGCCACGACAGGGACACTGAAGCTTTCTTT
TRBJ2-3,-,-,TRBV13,CASSLEDRREQYF,TGTGCCAGCAGCCTGGAGGACAGACGGGAGCAGTATTTT
TRBJ1-1,-,-,TRBV19,CASSSQGFAEAFF,TGTGCCAGTAGTTCCCAGGGGTTCGCTGAAGCTTTCTTT
TRBJ1-5,-,-,TRBV2,CASSEHRPSNQPQHF,TGTGCCAGCAGTGAACACAGGCCTAGCAATCAGCCCCAGCATTTT
TRBJ2-7,-,TRBD1,TRBV6-6,CASSPGQTYEQYF,TGTGCCAGCAGCCCGGGACAGACTTACGAGCAGTACTTC
TRBJ2-7,-,-,TRBV4-1,CASSSRLMSYEQYF,TGCGCCAGCAGCTCCCGACTAATGTCCTACGAGCAGTACTTC
TRBJ1-1,-,-,TRBV20-1,CSASSGKEAFF,TGCAGTGCCTCCTCGGGGAAGGAAGCTTTCTTT
TRBJ2-5,-,-,TRBV19,CASSISGTLVVQYF,TGTGCCAGTAGTATAAGTGGGACTCTCGTTGTCCAGTACTTC
TRBJ2-7,-,-,TRBV7-3,CASSLRGGPSGYEQYF,TGTGCCAGCAGCTTACGAGGGGGACCCAGTGGCTACGAGCAGTACTTC
TRBJ1-6,once,-,TRBV9,CASSAAGPLHF,TGTGCCAGCAGCGCCGCGGGACCCCTCCACTTT
TRBJ1-2,-,TRBD1,TRBV6-4,CASRLHHLQGGRGYTF,TGTGCCAGCAGGCTGCACCATTTACAGGGGGGTCGTGGCTACACCTTC
TRBJ2-5,-,-,TRBV6-5,CASSYSRGMGTQYF,TGTGCCAGCAGTTACTCGAGGGGGATGGGGACCCAGTACTTC
TRBJ2-5,-,TRBD1,TRBV6-2/TRBV6-3,CASSTTGVRAETQYF,TGTGCCAGCAGTACGACAGGGGTGCGGGCGGAGACCCAGTACTTC
TRBJ1-1,few,TRBD1,TRBV6-5,CASTEQGGRAEAFF,TGTGCCAGCACCGAACAGGGGGGACGTGCTGAAGCTTTCTTT
TRBJ1-2,-,-,TRBV7-2,CASSLVVAAHGYTF,TGTGCCAGCAGCTTAGTAGTGGCGGCTCATGGCTACACCTTC
TRBJ1-1,-,-,TRBV25-1,CASRDRDYTEAFF,TGTGCCAGCAGAGACCGGGACTACACTGAAGCTTTCTTT
TRBJ1-5,-,-,TRBV20-1,CSASRDSNQPQHF,TGCAGTGCTAGTCGGGATAGCAATCAGCCCCAGCATTTT
TRBJ1-2,-,-,TRBV5-8,CASSSPPGQLPNYGYTF,TGTGCCAGCAGCTCGCCCCCTGGACAGCTTCCTAACTATGGCTACACCTTC
TRBJ2-1,-,-,TRBV28,CASRSLNEQFF,TGTGCCAGCAGAAGTCTAAATGAGCAGTTCTTC
TRBJ2-3,-,-,TRBV18,CASSPIDTQYF,TGTGCCAGCTCACCTATTGATACGCAGTATTTT
TRBJ1-5,-,-,TRBV7-6,CASSLRAGAGQPQHF,TGTGCCAGCAGCTTAAGGGCGGGCGCCGGTCAGCCCCAGCATTTT
TRBJ1-6,-,-,TRBV5-1,CASSFLDRDSPLHF,TGCGCCAGCAGCTTTTTGGACAGAGATTCACCCCTCCACTTT
TRBJ2-7,-,-,TRBV11-1,CASSFSGSSYEQYF,TGTGCCAGCAGCTTTTCAGGAAGCTCCTACGAGCAGTACTTC
TRBJ1-2,-,-,TRBV2,CASSEGQDYGYTF,TGTGCCAGCAGTGAAGGACAGGACTATGGCTACACCTTC
TRBJ1-4,-,-,TRBV7-9,CASSFSNEKLFF,TGTGCCAGCAGCTTCAGTAATGAAAAACTGTTTTTT
TRBJ1-1,-,-,TRBV6-5,CASSYKALAFF,TGTGCCAGCAGTTACAAAGCTTTAGCTTTCTTT
TRBJ2-1,-,TRBD1,TRBV13,CASRGPHNEQFF,TGTGCCAGTAGGGGGCCCCACAATGAGCAGTTCTTC
TRBJ1-5,once,TRBD1,TRBV30,CAWHQRGRGYSNQPQHF,TGTGCCTGGCACCAGAGGGGCAGGGGGTATAGCAATCAGCCCCAGCATTTT
TRBJ2-2,once,-,TRBV4-1,CASSQEAVSNTGELFF,TGCGCCAGCAGCCAAGAGGCGGTGTCGAACACCGGGGAGCTGTTTTTT
TRBJ1-2,-,-,TRBV11-2,CASSSRNYGYTF,TGTGCCAGCAGCTCCCGTAACTATGGCTACACCTTC
TRBJ2-1,-,TRBD1,TRBV28,CASSFWDSPNEQFF,TGTGCCAGCAGTTTTTGGGACAGTCCCAATGAGCAGTTCTTC
TRBJ1-2,-,-,TRBV21-1,CASSKGKGRVHGYTF,TGTGCCAGCAGCAAAGGGAAGGGCAGGGTTCATGGCTACACCTTC
TRBJ2-3,-,-,TRBV10-1,CASSVSQEVTDTQYF,TGCGCCAGCAGTGTAAGCCAGGAGGTCACAGATACGCAGTATTTT
TRBJ2-2,-,-,TRBV21-1,CASSKRTSGGFGSRFF,TGTGCCAGCAGCAAGAGGACTAGCGGGGGATTTGGTTCACGGTTTTTT
TRBJ2-3,-,TRBD2,TRBV7-9,CASSLVLAGGPGYF,TGTGCCAGCAGCTTAGTATTAGCGGGTGGACCAGGGTATTTT
TRBJ1-5,few,-,TRBV21-1,CASSPRRVRQVRNQPQHF,TGTGCCAGCAGCCCGAGGAGGGTTCGCCAAGTGCGCAATCAGCCCCAGCATTTT
TRBJ2-6,few,TRBD1,TRBV6-6,CASSLTGGFSGANVLTF,TGTGCCAGCAGTCTAACAGGGGGCTTCTCTGGGGCCAACGTCCTGACTTTC
TRBJ2-7,once,TRBD1,TRBV4-3,CASSYSTGDEQYF,TGCGCCAGCAGCTATAGCACAGGGGACGAGCAGTACTTC
TRBJ1-1,once,TRBD1,TRBV5-1,CASSLGGQGELEAFF,TGCGCCAGCAGCTTGGGAGGACAGGGAGAACTTGAAGCTTTCTTT
TRBJ1-2,-,-,TRBV5-5,CASSLAGGPYGYTF,TGTGCCAGCAGCTTGGCCGGGGGTCCCTATGGCTACACCTTC
TRBJ1-1,-,-,TRBV28,CASSFTEMNTEAFF,TGTGCCAGCAGCTTCACAGAGATGAACACTGAAGCTTTCTTT
TRBJ2-5,-,TRBD1,TRBV5-1,CASRKTGGDQETQYF,TGCGCCAGCAGAAAAACAGGGGGCGACCAAGAGACCCAGTACTTC
TRBJ2-2,many,-,TRBV6-2/TRBV6-3,CASSATETGELFF,TGTGCCAGCAGTGCTACAGAGACCGGGGAGCTGTTTTTT
TRBJ1-1,-,TRBD1,TRBV18,CASSPSTGGVLNTEAFF,TGTGCCAGCTCACCTTCGACAGGGGGCGTATTGAACACTGAAGCTTTCTTT
TRBJ2-4,-,-,TRBV6-2/TRBV6-3,CASSEDRVKNIQYF,TGTGCCAGCAGTGAGGACAGAGTAAAAAACATTCAGTACTTC
TRBJ2-2,-,-,TRBV24-1,CATSLPIGAANTGELFF,TGTGCCACCAGCCTCCCGATAGGGGCCGCGAACACCGGGGAGCTGTTTTTT
TRBJ2-7,-,TRBD1,TRBV7-2,CASSMTGGSYEQYF,TGTGCCAGCAGCATGACAGGGGGTAGCTACGAGCAGTACTTC